This T cell receptor (beta chain) was identified during a study of cytomegalovirus exposure and HLA in healthy donors. This clone has just a few counts. The antigen is undetermined. The primer mix had 60 Vbeta and 13 Jbeta primers. Sequencing was performed with immunoSEQ multiplex PCR; in TCRdb, only in-frame clones are kept and a portion is missing. The sample records 120,000 or so clones, roughly 75% being singletons. Whole-study results and caveats: Sequencing likely caused a cluster of highly shared sequence variants.

The CDR3 length is 13 residues. Germline lookup yields CDR1 SGHTA and CDR2 FQGNSA. Trimming pared 1 base from V and 6 bases from J, leaving 9 bases between. This TCR derives from a woman between 50 and 59 years old in good health and CMV-seronegative. Sequencing was performed on PBMCs. V gene TRBV7-2 combines with J gene TRBJ1-2, with D perhaps matching TRBD1 (6 bases). CDR3 amino acids: CASSLEQGHGYTF. The CDR3 coding sequence is TGTGCCAGCAGCTTAGAACAGGGACATGGCTACACCTTC. Full variable domain (missing parts from reference TRBV7-2 and TRBJ1-2): GAGVSQSPSNKVTEKGKDVELRCDPISGHTALYWYRQSLGQGLEFLIYFQGNSAPDKSGLPSDRFSAERTGGSVSTLTIQRTQQEDSAVYLCASSLEQGHGYTFGSGTRLTVV.